The rows below give T cell receptor beta chains drawn from one sample of a study of CD8 T cells in ankylosing spondylitis. TCRdb re-called the 5' RACE reads with MiXCR, one entry per CDR3 protein. Of hundreds of thousands of distinct CDR3 sequences in the sample, more than 25% were seen once. Specimen: blood, either unsorted or a sorted T cell fraction (not recorded which). The receptor set was obtained from a male donor with ankylosing spondylitis. The CDR3 runs from the conserved cysteine through the conserved F or W.

CDR3 length,V gene,CDR3 protein
13,TRBV12-3/TRBV12-4,CASSFNQGAEAFF
13,TRBV20-1,CSAMPTANTEAFF
15,TRBV7-8,CASSPFEGAENEQFF
14,TRBV24-1,CATSGSVQRETQYF
14,TRBV5-1,CASSFSQAPYEQYF
14,TRBV27,CASSPQIATLGQYF
14,TRBV7-2,CASSGVSMNTEAFF
14,TRBV28,CASSLIVGTGELFF
13,TRBV24-1,CATSDPGQGEQFF
13,TRBV10-3,CAIKSRDGNTIYF
17,TRBV12-3/TRBV12-4,CASSLAWTSGRGETQYF
16,TRBV5-1,CASSLGHDRGGEKLFF
15,TRBV5-1,CASSLSWELNTEAFF
14,TRBV29-1,CSGGEGSGNTEAFF
15,TRBV5-1,CASSLGLAGYYEQYF
17,TRBV5-1,CASSPGQGAISGNTIYF
16,TRBV5-1,CASSWGMGVRVYGYTF
13,TRBV12-3/TRBV12-4,CASSLRPAYGYTF
19,TRBV24-1,CATSDSGQDYLGRREKLFF
17,TRBV24-1,CATSDRSRDRGTDTQYF
20,TRBV5-1,CASSFWGLAGTARDTDTQYF
16,TRBV20-1,CSARDPASGNTGELFF
15,TRBV15,CATSPDTWRGNEQFF
14,TRBV7-2,CASSSKAGNTEAFF
14,TRBV19,CASQGQYSNQPQHF
12,TRBV3-1,CASSQPYNEQFF
17,TRBV5-5,CASSLNIIGSGRDEQYF
15,TRBV5-1,CASSLTGDINYGYTF
14,TRBV5-1,CASSPLGQKETQYF
14,TRBV20-1,CSARDPRGLDGYTF
16,TRBV20-1,CSARPAGGRVAYEQYF
15,TRBV5-6,CASSSPGQGGETQYF
15,TRBV5-1,CASSLGDSNNQPQHF
14,TRBV7-2,CASSLGDGHNEQFF
16,TRBV27,CASSSIRTSTNYGYTF
14,TRBV6-1,CASRPQGGTGGYTF
16,TRBV7-2,CASSFRLAGSTDTQYF
14,TRBV12-3/TRBV12-4,CASSPRQNYQPQHF
16,TRBV11-2,CASSFLAGAESDTQYF
13,TRBV6-2/TRBV6-3,CASTRTGAGELFF
16,TRBV20-1,CSARDLSLMGYNEQFF
13,TRBV5-1,CASSREPGTEAFF
14,TRBV5-1,CASSSGQLNSPLHF
13,TRBV20-1,CSAAGSLNTEAFF
16,TRBV10-3,CAISPKGTGVHNEQFF
14,TRBV7-9,CASSFRSESSPLHF
15,TRBV11-2,CASSIRDRGTDTQYF
14,TRBV12-3/TRBV12-4,CASSLSGRTDTQYF
19,TRBV20-1,CSASSQSPLSGRSFNEQFF
16,TRBV3-1,CASSQVGSGSADTQYF
12,TRBV11-2,CASSHDSSEAFF
17,TRBV30,CAWSASQGVATYNEQFF
12,TRBV7-2,CASSREAETQYF
12,TRBV3-1,CASSVWGGEQFF
14,TRBV20-1,CSARDRAPNQPQHF
17,TRBV7-9,CASSLEIHLLAKNIQYF
14,TRBV7-2,CASSYPLSVAEAFF
14,TRBV6-1,CASSELRETGELFF